The clone carrying this T cell receptor (beta chain) was seen only once. Its antigen is not known. PCR primers comprised 60 Vbeta and 13 Jbeta primers. TCRdb's table, derived via immunoSEQ multiplex PCR, lists solely in-frame clones and lacks some. The repertoire has some 200,000 clones, roughly 82% of them found once; the top ten carry approximately 2.4%. This sample is part of a study of cytomegalovirus exposure and HLA in healthy donors. Study conclusions and caveats: The study designated 164 TCR beta chains cytomegalovirus-associated.

CDR1 SQVTM and CDR2 ANQGSEA come from the germline V gene. The CDR3 runs 16 residues. V lost 7 bases, J lost 0 bases, and 10 bases stayed unmatched. Specimen: PBMCs. V is TRBV29-1 and J is TRBJ2-1, with TRBD2 matching over 9 bases. The receptor comes from a woman aged 50 to 60 in good health and CMV-seropositive. CDR3 region: CSAKSSGGSSYNEQFF. CDR3 DNA: TGCAGCGCCAAAAGCAGCGGGGGGAGCTCCTACAATGAGCAGTTCTTC.